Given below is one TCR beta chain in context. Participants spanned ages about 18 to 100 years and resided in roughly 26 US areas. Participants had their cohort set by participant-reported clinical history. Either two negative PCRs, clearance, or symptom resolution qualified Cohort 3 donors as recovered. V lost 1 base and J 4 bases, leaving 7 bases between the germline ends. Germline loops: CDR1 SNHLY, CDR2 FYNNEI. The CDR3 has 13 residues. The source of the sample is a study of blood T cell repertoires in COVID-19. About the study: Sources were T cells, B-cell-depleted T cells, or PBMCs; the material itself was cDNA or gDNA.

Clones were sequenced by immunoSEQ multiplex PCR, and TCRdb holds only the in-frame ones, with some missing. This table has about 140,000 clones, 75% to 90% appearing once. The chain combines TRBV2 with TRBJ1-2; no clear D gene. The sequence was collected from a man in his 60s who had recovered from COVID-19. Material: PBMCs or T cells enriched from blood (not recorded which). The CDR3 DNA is TGTGCCAGCAGTGAAGACAGATCCTATGGCTACACCTTC. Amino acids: CASSEDRSYGYTF.